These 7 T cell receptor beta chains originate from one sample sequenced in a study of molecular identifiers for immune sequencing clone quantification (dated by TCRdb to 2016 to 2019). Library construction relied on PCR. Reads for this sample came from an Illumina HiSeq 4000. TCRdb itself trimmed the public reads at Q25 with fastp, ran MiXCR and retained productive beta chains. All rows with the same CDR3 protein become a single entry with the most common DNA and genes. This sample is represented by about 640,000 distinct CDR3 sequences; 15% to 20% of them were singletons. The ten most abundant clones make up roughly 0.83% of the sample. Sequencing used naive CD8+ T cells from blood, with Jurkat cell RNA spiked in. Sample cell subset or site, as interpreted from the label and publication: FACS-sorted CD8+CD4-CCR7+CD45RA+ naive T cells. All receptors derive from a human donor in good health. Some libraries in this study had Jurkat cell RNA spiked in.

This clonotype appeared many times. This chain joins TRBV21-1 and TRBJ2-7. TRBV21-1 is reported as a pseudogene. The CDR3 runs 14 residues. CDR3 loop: CASSKAVALGEQYF. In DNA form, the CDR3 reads TGTGCCAGCAGCAAAGCGGTCGCTTTAGGGGAGCAGTACTTC.

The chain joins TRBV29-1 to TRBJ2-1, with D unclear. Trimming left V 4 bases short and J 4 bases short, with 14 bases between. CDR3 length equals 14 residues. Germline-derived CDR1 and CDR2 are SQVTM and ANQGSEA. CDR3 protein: CSVVSRLSYNEQFF. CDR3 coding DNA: TGCAGCGTTGTTTCTCGCCTCTCTTACAATGAGCAGTTCTTC.

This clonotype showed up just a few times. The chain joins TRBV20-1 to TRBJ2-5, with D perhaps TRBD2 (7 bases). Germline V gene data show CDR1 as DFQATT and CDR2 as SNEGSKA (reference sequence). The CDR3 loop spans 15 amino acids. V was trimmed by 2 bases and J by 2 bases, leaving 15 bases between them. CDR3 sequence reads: CSARWEGGTQETQYF. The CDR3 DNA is TGCAGTGCTAGATGGGAGGGGGGAACACAAGAGACCCAGTACTTC.

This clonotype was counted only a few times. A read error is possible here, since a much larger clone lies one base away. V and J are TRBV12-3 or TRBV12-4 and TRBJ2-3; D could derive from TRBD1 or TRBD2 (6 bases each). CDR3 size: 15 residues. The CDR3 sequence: CASNRDSSSTDTRYF. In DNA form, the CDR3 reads TGTGCCAGCAACAGGGACTCTTCTAGCACAGATACGCGGTATTTT.

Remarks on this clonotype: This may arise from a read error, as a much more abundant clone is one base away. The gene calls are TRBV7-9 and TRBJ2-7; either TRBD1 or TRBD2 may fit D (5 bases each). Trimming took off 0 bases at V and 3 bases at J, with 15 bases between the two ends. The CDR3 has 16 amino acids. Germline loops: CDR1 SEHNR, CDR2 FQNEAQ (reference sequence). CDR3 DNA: TGTGCCAGCAGCTTAGCGAGCCGGGACCTAAACTACGAGCAGTACTTC. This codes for CASSLASRDLNYEQYF.

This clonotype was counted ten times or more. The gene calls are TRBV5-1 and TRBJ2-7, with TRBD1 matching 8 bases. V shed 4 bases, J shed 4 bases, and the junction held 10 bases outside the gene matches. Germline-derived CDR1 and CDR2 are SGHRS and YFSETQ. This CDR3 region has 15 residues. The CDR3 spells CASSPTGGTRYEQYF. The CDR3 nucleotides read TGCGCCAGCAGCCCTACAGGGGGAACCCGGTACGAGCAGTACTTC.

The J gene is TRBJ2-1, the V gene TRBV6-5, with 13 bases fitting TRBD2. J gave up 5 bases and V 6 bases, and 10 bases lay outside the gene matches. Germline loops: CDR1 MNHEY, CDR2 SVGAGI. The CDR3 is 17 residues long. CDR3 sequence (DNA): TGTGCCAGCAGGCCGACTAGCGGGGGGCCCACTAACAATGAGCAGTTCTTC. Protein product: CASRPTSGGPTNNEQFF.